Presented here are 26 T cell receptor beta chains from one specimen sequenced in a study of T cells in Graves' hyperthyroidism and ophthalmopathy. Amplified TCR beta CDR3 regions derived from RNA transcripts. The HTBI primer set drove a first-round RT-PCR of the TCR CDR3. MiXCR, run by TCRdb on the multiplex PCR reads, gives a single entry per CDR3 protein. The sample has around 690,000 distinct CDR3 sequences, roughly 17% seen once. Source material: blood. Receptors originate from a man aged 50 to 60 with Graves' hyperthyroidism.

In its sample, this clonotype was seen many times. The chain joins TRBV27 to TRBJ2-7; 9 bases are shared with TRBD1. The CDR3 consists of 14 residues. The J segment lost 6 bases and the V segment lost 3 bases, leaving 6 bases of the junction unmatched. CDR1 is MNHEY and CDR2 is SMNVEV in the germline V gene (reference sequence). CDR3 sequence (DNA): TGTGCCAGCAGTTTGGGACAGGGAGGTGTCGAGCAGTACTTC. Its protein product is CASSLGQGGVEQYF.

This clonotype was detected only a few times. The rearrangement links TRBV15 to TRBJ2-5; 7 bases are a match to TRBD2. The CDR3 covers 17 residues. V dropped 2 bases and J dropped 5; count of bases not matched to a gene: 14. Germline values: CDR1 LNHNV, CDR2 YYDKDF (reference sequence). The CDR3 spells CATSRFGTILKRETQYF. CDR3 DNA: TGTGCCACCAGCAGATTCGGGACTATCCTGAAGAGGGAGACCCAGTACTTC.

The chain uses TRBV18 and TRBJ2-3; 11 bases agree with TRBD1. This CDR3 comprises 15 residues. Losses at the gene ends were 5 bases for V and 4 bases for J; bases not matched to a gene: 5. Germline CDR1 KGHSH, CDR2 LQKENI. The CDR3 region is CASSSGQGASDTQYF. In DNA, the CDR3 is TGTGCCAGCTCATCAGGACAGGGGGCATCAGATACGCAGTATTTT.

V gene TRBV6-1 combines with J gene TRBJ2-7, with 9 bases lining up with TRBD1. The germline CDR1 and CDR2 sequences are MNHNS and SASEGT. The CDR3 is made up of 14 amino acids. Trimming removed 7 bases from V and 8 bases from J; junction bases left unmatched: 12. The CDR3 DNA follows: TGTGCCAGCACCCTGACGACTACAGGGGGCAAGCAGTACTTC. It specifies CASTLTTTGGKQYF.

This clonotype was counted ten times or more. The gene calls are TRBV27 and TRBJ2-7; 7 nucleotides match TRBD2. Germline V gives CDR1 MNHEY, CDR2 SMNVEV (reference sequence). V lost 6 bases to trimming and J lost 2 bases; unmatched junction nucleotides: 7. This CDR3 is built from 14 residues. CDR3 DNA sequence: TGTGCCAGCAGACCGGGACTAACTCCCTACGAGCAGTACTTC. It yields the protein CASRPGLTPYEQYF.

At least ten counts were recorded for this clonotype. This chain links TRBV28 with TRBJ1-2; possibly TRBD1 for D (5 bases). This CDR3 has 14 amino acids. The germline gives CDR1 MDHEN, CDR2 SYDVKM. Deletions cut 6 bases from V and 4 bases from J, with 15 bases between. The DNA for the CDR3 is TGTGCCAGCAGCGGGGGAGAGGCCTCCTATGGCTACACCTTC. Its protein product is CASSGGEASYGYTF.

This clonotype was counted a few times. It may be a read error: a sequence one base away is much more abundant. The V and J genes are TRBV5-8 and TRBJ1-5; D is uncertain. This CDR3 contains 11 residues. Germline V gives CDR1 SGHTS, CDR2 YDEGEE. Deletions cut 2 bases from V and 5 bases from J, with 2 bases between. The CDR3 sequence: CASSFYQPQHF. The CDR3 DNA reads TGTGCCAGCAGCTTTTATCAGCCCCAGCATTTT.

CDR3 in amino acids: CAISESLDSNQPQHF. The CDR3 DNA reads TGTGCCATCAGTGAGTCGCTCGACTCTAATCAGCCCCAGCATTTT. V and J are TRBV10-3 and TRBJ1-5; D is ambiguous. CDR3 length equals 15 residues. The germline V and J ends were trimmed by 0 bases and 4 bases, with 10 bases remaining between them. Germline CDR1 is ENHRY and CDR2 is SYGVKD.

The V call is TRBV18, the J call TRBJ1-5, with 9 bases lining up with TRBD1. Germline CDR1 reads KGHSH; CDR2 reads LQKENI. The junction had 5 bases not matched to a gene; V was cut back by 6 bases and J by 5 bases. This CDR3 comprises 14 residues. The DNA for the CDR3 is TGTGCCAGCTCGTCAACAGGGGGCCATCAGCCCCAGCATTTT. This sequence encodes CASSSTGGHQPQHF.

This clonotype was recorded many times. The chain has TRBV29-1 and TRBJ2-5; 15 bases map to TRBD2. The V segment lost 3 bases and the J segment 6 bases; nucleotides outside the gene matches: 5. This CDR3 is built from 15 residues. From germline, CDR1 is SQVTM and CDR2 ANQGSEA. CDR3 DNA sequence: TGCAGCGTTGATCCGGGGACTAGCGGGGGGAAGACCCAGTACTTC. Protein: CSVDPGTSGGKTQYF.

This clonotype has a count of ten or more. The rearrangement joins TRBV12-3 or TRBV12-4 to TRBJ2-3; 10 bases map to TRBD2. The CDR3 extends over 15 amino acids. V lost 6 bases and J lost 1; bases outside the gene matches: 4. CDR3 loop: CASRPSGGRTDTQYF. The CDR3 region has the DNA TGTGCCAGCAGACCTAGCGGGGGCCGCACAGATACGCAGTATTTT.

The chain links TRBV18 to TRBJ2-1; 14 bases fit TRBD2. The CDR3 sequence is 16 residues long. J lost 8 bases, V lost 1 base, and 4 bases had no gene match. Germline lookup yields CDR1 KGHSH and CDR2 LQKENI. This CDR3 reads CASSPRLAGGDYEQFF. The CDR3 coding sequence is TGTGCCAGCTCACCACGACTAGCGGGAGGGGACTATGAGCAGTTCTTC.

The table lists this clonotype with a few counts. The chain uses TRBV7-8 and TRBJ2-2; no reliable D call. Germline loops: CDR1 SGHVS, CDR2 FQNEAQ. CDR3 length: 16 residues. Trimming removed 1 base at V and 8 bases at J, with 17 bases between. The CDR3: CASSLVVRSEGGELFF. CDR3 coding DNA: TGTGCCAGCAGCTTAGTCGTACGGTCCGAAGGTGGGGAGCTGTTTTTT.

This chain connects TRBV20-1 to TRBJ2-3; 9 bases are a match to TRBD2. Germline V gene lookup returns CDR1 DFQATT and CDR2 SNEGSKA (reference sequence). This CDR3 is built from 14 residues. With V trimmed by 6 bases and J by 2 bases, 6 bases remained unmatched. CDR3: CSAVSGRFTDTQYF. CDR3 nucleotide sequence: TGCAGTGCCGTTAGCGGGAGATTCACAGATACGCAGTATTTT.

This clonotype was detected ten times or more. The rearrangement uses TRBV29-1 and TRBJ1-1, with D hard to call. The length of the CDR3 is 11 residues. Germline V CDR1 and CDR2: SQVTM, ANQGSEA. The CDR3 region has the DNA TGCACCGGGGTGGCGGCCACTGAAGCTTTCTTT. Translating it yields CTGVAATEAFF.

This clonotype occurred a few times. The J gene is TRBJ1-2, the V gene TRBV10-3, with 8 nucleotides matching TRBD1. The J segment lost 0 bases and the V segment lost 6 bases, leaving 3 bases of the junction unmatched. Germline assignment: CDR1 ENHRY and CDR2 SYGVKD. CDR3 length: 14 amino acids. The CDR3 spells CAISRTGTNYGYTF. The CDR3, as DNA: TGTGCCATCAGCAGGACAGGGACTAACTATGGCTACACCTTC.

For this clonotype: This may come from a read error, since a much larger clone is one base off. CDR3 DNA: TGTGCCAGCAGCCGTTCTCAGCTAAGCGGGAGAGTGGAGTACGAGCAGTACTTC. Translating gives CASSRSQLSGRVEYEQYF. The chain links TRBV27 to TRBJ2-7; TRBD2 matches at 8 bases. This CDR3 has 18 amino acids. J gave up 4 bases and V 6 bases, and 20 bases lay outside the gene matches. Germline-derived CDR1 and CDR2 are MNHEY and SMNVEV (reference sequence).

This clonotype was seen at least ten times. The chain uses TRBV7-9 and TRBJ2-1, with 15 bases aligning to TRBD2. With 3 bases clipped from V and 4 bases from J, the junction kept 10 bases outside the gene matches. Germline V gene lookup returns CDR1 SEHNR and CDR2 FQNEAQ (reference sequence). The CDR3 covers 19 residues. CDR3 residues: CASSFSSGLAGGLYNEQFF. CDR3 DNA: TGTGCCAGCAGCTTTTCTTCCGGACTAGCGGGAGGGCTGTACAATGAGCAGTTCTTC.

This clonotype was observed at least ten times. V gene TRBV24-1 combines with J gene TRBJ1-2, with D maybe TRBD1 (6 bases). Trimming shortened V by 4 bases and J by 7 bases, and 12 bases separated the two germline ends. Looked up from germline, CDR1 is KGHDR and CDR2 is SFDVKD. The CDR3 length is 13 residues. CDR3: CATSEPSGVGYTF. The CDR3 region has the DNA TGTGCCACCAGTGAACCCTCAGGGGTTGGCTACACCTTC.

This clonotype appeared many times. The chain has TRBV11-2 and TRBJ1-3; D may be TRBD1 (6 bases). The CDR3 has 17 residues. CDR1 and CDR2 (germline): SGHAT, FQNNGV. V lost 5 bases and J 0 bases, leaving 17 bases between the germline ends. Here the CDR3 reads CASSTPPRGGSGNTIYF. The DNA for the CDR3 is TGTGCCAGCAGCACCCCCCCACGAGGGGGCTCTGGAAACACCATATATTTT. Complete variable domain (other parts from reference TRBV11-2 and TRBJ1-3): EAGVAQSPRYKIIEKRQSVAFWCNPISGHATLYWYQQILGQGPKLLIQFQNNGVVDDSQLPKDRFSAERLKGVDSTLKIQPAKLEDSAVYLCASSTPPRGGSGNTIYFGEGSWLTVV.

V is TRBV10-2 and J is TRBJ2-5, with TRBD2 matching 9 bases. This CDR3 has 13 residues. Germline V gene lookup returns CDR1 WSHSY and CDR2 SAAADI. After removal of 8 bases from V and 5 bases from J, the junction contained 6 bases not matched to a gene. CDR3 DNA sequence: TGCGCCAGCCGTACGCGGGAGGGGGAGACCCAGTACTTC. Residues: CASRTREGETQYF.

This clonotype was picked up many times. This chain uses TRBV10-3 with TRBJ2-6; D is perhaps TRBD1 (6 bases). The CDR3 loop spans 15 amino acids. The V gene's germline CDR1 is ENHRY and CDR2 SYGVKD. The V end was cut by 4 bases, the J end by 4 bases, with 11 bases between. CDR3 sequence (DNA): TGTGCCATCAGTGCGACAGGTGACGGGGCCAACGTCCTGACTTTC. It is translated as CAISATGDGANVLTF.

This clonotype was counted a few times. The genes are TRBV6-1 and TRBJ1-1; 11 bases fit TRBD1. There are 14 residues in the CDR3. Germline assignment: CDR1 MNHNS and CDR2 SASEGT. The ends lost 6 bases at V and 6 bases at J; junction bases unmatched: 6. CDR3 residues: CASSYGQGAAEAFF. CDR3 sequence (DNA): TGTGCCAGCAGCTACGGACAGGGGGCGGCTGAAGCTTTCTTT.

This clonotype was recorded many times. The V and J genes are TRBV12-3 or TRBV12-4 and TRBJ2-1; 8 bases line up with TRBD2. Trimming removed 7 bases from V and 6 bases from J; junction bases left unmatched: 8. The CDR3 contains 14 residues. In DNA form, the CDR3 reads TGTGCCAGCATCCGGGGGGGAATTTCCAATGAGCAGTTCTTC. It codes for CASIRGGISNEQFF.

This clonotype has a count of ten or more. CDR3 sequence: CASREGQGVWEKLFF. The CDR3 nucleotides read TGTGCCAGCAGAGAGGGACAGGGTGTTTGGGAAAAACTGTTTTTT. The rearrangement joins TRBV2 to TRBJ1-4, with TRBD1 matching 9 bases. The length of the CDR3 is 15 residues. Germline V CDR1 and CDR2: SNHLY, FYNNEI. V was clipped by 6 bases and J by 8 bases; unmatched bases: 10.

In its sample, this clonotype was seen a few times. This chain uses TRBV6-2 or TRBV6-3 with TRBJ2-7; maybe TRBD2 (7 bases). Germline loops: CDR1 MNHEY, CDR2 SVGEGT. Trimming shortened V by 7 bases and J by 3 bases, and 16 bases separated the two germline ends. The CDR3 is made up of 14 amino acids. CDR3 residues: CASNPSGGHYEQYF. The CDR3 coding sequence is TGTGCCAGCAACCCCTCCGGGGGGCACTACGAGCAGTACTTC.